Here is one TCR beta chain with its context. The data stem from a study of blood T cell repertoires in COVID-19. Produced via immunoSEQ multiplex PCR; TCRdb's table is partial and in-frame only. The profile shows some 330,000 clones, under 85% of them singletons. Participants' own reports of clinical history determined their cohort assignment. Recovered Cohort 3 donors showed two negative PCRs, clearance, or symptom resolution. The V gene's germline CDR1 is MGHDK and CDR2 SYGVNS. The germline V and J ends were trimmed by 2 bases and 7 bases, with 8 bases remaining between them. The CDR3 length is 12 residues.

The chain carries TRBV25-1 and TRBJ1-1; D is ambiguous. Material: PBMCs or T cells enriched from blood (not recorded which). The receptor's source is a woman between 45 and 65 years old who had recovered from COVID-19. DNA of the CDR3: TGTGCCAGCAGTGAAGAGGAAGATGAAGCTTTCTTT. This gives the protein CASSEEEDEAFF.